Following are 2 T cell receptor beta chains from one sample sequenced in a study of blood T cell repertoires in COVID-19. TCRdb keeps only in-frame clones here, not all; method: immunoSEQ multiplex PCR. The sample lists 110,000 to 150,000 clones, 84% occurring once. What was sequenced was peripheral blood. These receptors all come from a human donor in a cohort sampled during active COVID-19.

The chain employs TRBV19 and TRBJ1-2; possible D gene TRBD1, 5 bases. This CDR3 is 16 amino acids long. The germline V gene has CDR1 LNHDA and CDR2 SQIVND (reference sequence). V lost 6 bases to trimming and J lost 3 bases, with 20 bases between them. The CDR3 is CASSPKRPAGDYGYTF. CDR3 bases: TGTGCCAGTAGCCCTAAGCGGCCAGCGGGGGACTATGGCTACACCTTC.

The chain links TRBV20-1 to TRBJ1-2; D may be TRBD1 (6 bases). The length of the CDR3 is 11 residues. Germline CDR1 is DFQATT and CDR2 is SNEGSKA (reference sequence). V was clipped by 6 bases and J by 7 bases, with 12 bases between them. In nucleotides, the CDR3 is TGCAGTGCCAGTCACAGGGTTGGCTACACCTTC. It is translated as CSASHRVGYTF.